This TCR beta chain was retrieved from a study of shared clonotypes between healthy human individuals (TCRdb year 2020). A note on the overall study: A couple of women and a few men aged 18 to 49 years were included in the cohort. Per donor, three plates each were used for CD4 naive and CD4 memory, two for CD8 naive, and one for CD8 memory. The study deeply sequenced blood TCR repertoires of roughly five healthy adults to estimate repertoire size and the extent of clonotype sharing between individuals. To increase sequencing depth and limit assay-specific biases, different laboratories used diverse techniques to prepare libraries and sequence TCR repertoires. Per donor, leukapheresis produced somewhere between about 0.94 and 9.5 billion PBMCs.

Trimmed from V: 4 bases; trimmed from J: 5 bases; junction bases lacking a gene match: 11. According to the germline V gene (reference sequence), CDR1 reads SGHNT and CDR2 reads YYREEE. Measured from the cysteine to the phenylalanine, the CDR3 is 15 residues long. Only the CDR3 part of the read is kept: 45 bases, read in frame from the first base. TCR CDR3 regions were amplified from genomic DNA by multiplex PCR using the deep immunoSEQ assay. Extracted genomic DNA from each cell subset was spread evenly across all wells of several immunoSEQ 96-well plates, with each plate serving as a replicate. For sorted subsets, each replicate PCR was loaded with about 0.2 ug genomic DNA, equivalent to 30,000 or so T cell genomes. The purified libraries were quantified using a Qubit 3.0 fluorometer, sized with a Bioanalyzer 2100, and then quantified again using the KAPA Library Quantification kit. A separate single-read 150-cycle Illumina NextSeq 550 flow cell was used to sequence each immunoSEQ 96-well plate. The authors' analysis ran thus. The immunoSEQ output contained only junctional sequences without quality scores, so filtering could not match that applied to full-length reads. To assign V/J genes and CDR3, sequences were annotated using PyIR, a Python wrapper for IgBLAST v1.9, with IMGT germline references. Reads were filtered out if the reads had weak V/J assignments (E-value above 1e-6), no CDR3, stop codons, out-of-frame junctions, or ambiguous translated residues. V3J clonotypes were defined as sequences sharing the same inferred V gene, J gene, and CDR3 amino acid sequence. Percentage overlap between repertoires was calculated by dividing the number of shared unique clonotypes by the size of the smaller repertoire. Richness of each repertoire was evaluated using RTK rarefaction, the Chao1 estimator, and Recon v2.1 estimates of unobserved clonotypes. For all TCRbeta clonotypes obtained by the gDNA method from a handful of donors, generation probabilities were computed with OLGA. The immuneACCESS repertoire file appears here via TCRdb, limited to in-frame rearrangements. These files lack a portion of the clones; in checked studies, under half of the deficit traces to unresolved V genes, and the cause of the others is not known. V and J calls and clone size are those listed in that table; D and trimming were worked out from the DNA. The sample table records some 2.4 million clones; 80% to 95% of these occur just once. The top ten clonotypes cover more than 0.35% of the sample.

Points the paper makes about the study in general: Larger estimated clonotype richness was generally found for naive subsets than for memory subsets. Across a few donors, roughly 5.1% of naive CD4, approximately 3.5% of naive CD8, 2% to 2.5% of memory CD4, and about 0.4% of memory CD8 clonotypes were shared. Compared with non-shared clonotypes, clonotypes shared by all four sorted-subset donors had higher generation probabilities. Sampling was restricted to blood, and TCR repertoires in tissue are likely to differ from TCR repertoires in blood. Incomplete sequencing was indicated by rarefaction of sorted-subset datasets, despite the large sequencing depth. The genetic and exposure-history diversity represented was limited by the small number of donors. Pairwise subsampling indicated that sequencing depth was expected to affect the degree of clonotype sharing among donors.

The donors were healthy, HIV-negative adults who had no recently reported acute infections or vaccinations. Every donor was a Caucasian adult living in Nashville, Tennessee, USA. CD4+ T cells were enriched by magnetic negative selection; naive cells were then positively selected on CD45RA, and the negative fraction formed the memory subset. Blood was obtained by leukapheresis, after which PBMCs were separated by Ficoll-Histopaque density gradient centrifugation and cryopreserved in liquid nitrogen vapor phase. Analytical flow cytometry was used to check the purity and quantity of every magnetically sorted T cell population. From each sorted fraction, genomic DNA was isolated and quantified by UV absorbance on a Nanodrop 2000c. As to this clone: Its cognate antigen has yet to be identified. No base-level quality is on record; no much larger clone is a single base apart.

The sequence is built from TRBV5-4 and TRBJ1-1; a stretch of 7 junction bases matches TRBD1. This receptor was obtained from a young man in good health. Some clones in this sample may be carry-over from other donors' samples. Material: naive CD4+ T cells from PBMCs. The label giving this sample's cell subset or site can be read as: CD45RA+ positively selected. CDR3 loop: CASSNITGAGTEAFF. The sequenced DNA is TGTGCCAGCAGCAATATAACAGGGGCGGGTACTGAAGCTTTCTTT.